A selection of T cell receptor beta chains follows, all from one sample in a study of shared clonotypes between healthy human individuals. TCRdb keeps only in-frame clones here, not all; method: immunoSEQ multiplex PCR. Among approximately 2.4 million clones, roughly 95% were seen once, and the ten largest hold roughly 0.13%. The specimen was naive CD4+ T cells sorted from blood. All receptors derive from a man between 18 and 29 years old in good health. CDR3s include the opening cysteine and the closing phenylalanine or tryptophan. D genes are given only for firm matches. Clone size is shown for a subset of rows, as once, few, many or a class of expanded clone.

size: .
D: .
V: TRBV5-1
J: TRBJ2-1
DNA: TGCGCCAGCAGCTTCTTTAAGCGGAGCTCCTACAATGAGCAGTTCTTC
CDR3: CASSFFKRSSYNEQFF

size: .
D: .
V: TRBV5-1
J: TRBJ1-6
DNA: TGCGCCAGCAGCTTGGAGGAACAGAAAAATTCACCCCTCCACTTT
CDR3: CASSLEEQKNSPLHF

size: once
D: .
V: TRBV6-6
J: TRBJ2-7
DNA: TGTGCCAGCAGCCGAAATCCCTCCTGGGAGCAGTACTTC
CDR3: CASSRNPSWEQYF

size: .
D: TRBD2
V: TRBV18
J: TRBJ2-5
DNA: TGTGCCAGCTCACCGGGGACTAGCGGGAGCGGCCAAGAGACCCAGTACTTC
CDR3: CASSPGTSGSGQETQYF

size: .
D: .
V: TRBV19
J: TRBJ2-1
DNA: TGTGCCAGTAGTGGGCAGGGTTACAATGAGCAGTTCTTC
CDR3: CASSGQGYNEQFF

size: .
D: TRBD1
V: TRBV6-1
J: TRBJ2-7
DNA: TGTGCCAGCAGTGTAGGGACAGGAGTCTACGAGCAGTACTTC
CDR3: CASSVGTGVYEQYF

size: .
D: TRBD2
V: TRBV6-1
J: TRBJ2-2
DNA: TGTGCCAGCAGTGCTGGACTAGTGAGCGGCACCGGGGAGCTGTTTTTT
CDR3: CASSAGLVSGTGELFF

size: .
D: .
V: TRBV4-1
J: TRBJ1-3
DNA: TGCGCCAGCAGCCAAGTAATACAGGGAAACACCATATATTTT
CDR3: CASSQVIQGNTIYF

size: .
D: .
V: TRBV4-1
J: TRBJ2-3
DNA: TGCGCCAGCAGCCAAGACGGGACCTTGACAGATACGCAGTATTTT
CDR3: CASSQDGTLTDTQYF

size: .
D: TRBD2
V: TRBV6-1
J: TRBJ2-1
DNA: TGTGCCAGCAGGTTCCCCGGGACTACGAATGAGCAGTTCTTC
CDR3: CASRFPGTTNEQFF

size: .
D: .
V: TRBV10-1
J: TRBJ2-3
DNA: TGCGCCAGCAGTGAGTCGGCGGGTAGCACAGATACGCAGTATTTT
CDR3: CASSESAGSTDTQYF

size: .
D: TRBD2
V: TRBV5-1
J: TRBJ2-1
DNA: TGCGCCAGCAGCATACTAGCGGGAGGTAATGAGCAGTTCTTC
CDR3: CASSILAGGNEQFF

size: .
D: TRBD2
V: TRBV30
J: TRBJ2-5
DNA: TGTGCCTGGAAGGACGGGGGGATAACCCAGTACTTC
CDR3: CAWKDGGITQYF

size: .
D: TRBD1
V: TRBV11-3
J: TRBJ2-1
DNA: TGTGCCAGCAGCCTACAGGGGGCAGGTAATGAGCAGTTCTTC
CDR3: CASSLQGAGNEQFF

size: .
D: TRBD2
V: TRBV27
J: TRBJ2-1
DNA: TGTGCCACGGCTGGTGATAGCGGGAGTCGGATCAATGAGCAGTTCTTC
CDR3: CATAGDSGSRINEQFF

size: .
D: .
V: TRBV7-2
J: TRBJ1-6
DNA: TGTGCCAGCAGCTTAGGGCCGATTAATTCACCCCTCCACTTT
CDR3: CASSLGPINSPLHF

size: .
D: TRBD1
V: TRBV25-1
J: TRBJ1-4
DNA: TGTGCCAGCAGTGAAGGGGGGCAGGGGGTTGAAAAACTGTTTTTT
CDR3: CASSEGGQGVEKLFF

size: .
D: TRBD1
V: TRBV5-1
J: TRBJ2-5
DNA: TGCGCCAGCAGCCCGGGGACAGGCCAAGAGACCCAGTACTTC
CDR3: CASSPGTGQETQYF

size: .
D: .
V: TRBV5-1
J: TRBJ2-5
DNA: TGCGCCAGCAGCTTGGATGGGGGGACGGAGACCCAGTACTTC
CDR3: CASSLDGGTETQYF

size: .
D: .
V: TRBV28
J: TRBJ2-6
DNA: TGTGCCAGCAGTTTATTCGGGGGCTCCGGGGCCAACGTCCTGACTTTC
CDR3: CASSLFGGSGANVLTF

size: .
D: .
V: TRBV18
J: TRBJ2-1
DNA: TGTGCCAGCTCACCACCCCTTGTAGAGATGGGAAACAATGAGCAGTTCTTC
CDR3: CASSPPLVEMGNNEQFF

size: .
D: TRBD1
V: TRBV30
J: TRBJ1-1
DNA: TGTGCCTGGAGGAGACAGGGGGCGCTGAACACTGAAGCTTTCTTT
CDR3: CAWRRQGALNTEAFF

size: .
D: .
V: TRBV5-4
J: TRBJ2-7
DNA: TGTGCCAGCAGCGTACAGGGATCAATCGAGCAGTACTTC
CDR3: CASSVQGSIEQYF

size: .
D: .
V: TRBV9
J: TRBJ2-5
DNA: TGTGCCAGCAGCGTGCAGGGCGCGGAGACCCAGTACTTC
CDR3: CASSVQGAETQYF

size: .
D: .
V: TRBV21-1
J: TRBJ2-5
DNA: TGTGCCAGCAGCCCGCAAGCGGGGGAGACACAAGAGACCCAGTACTTC
CDR3: CASSPQAGETQETQYF

size: .
D: .
V: TRBV6-5
J: TRBJ2-1
DNA: TGTGCCAGCACCGCAGGAATTTCTCAGTTCTTC
CDR3: CASTAGISQFF

size: .
D: .
V: TRBV19
J: TRBJ2-1
DNA: TGTGCCAGTAGTATGCGGACGGGGCAAGGAGAGCAGTTCTTC
CDR3: CASSMRTGQGEQFF